This T cell receptor (beta chain) was recorded in a study of identical twins. Study outcomes and limitations: Twins' excess sharing was less marked for out-of-frame beta sequences. Twins shared out-of-frame alpha sequences with excess low generation probability.

The cDNA had a unique molecular identifier and a template-switch universal primer site. TCRdb reanalysed the 5' RACE reads using MiXCR and keeps one entry per CDR3 protein. The data show nearly 900,000 distinct CDR3 sequences, approximately 13% seen once. In germline, CDR1 is MNHNS, CDR2 SASEGT. The CDR3 length is 14 residues. V gave up 8 bases and J gave up 0 bases, with 11 bases separating them. There are many counts of this clonotype. Its cognate antigen is unknown. These records were also assigned to another study, of yellow fever vaccine responses in identical twins. That study adds: On the reported evidence, twins' vaccine T cell responses seemed partly convergent and partly personalized.

This sequence originates from a woman between 18 and 29 years old in good health. The rearrangement joins TRBV6-1 to TRBJ2-1; unclear D gene. Input material: PBMCs. CDR3 loop: CASRTWGSYNEQFF. In DNA form, the CDR3 reads TGTGCCAGCCGTACATGGGGCTCCTACAATGAGCAGTTCTTC.